These 15 T cell receptor beta chains originate from one sample sequenced in a study of shared clonotypes between healthy human individuals. Sequencing was performed with immunoSEQ multiplex PCR; in TCRdb, only in-frame clones are kept and a portion is missing. The sample shows fewer than 2.5 million clones, 93% of them seen only once. Input material: naive CD4+ T cells from PBMCs. The sample's subset: CD45RA+ positively selected. Source of these receptors: a man between 18 and 35 years old in good health. Some clones in this sample may be carry-over from other donors' samples.

V gene TRBV15 combines with J gene TRBJ2-7; TRBD2 matches 11 bases. The CDR3 spans 16 residues. Germline assignment: CDR1 LNHNV and CDR2 YYDKDF (reference sequence). Germline trimming cut 0 bases from V and 4 bases from J; bases unmatched to any gene: 5. The CDR3 DNA is TGTGCCACCAGCAGAGAAATGACTAGCGGGACTTACGAGCAGTACTTC. Encoded protein: CATSREMTSGTYEQYF.

The V gene is TRBV4-1, the J gene TRBJ2-5; 10 bases agree with TRBD2. The junction had 13 bases not matched to a gene; V was cut back by 2 bases and J by 4 bases. The CDR3 totals 18 residues. The germline V gene encodes CDR1 MGHRA and CDR2 YSYEKL. CDR3 in DNA: TGCGCCAGCAGCCAACTCTTCGGTCTAGCGGGGGTCCGAGAGACCCAGTACTTC. It is translated as CASSQLFGLAGVRETQYF.

This sequence joins TRBV25-1 and TRBJ2-7; 9 nucleotides match TRBD1. Germline values: CDR1 MGHDK, CDR2 SYGVNS. The CDR3 loop spans 14 amino acids. The junction had 8 bases not matched to a gene; V was cut back by 8 bases and J by 3 bases. For the CDR3, the DNA is TGTGCCAGCTCTCCGGGACAGGGAAACTACGAGCAGTACTTC. Translation gives CASSPGQGNYEQYF.

The sample holds a few counts of this clone. The rearrangement links TRBV10-3 to TRBJ1-1, with 7 bases fitting TRBD1. Trimming at V came to 6 bases and at J to 0 bases, leaving 1 base not matched to a gene. The CDR3 is 13 amino acids. The V gene's germline CDR1 is ENHRY and CDR2 SYGVKD. CDR3 nucleotides: TGTGCCATCAGGACAGGGCTGAACACTGAAGCTTTCTTT. This gives the protein CAIRTGLNTEAFF.

The J gene is TRBJ2-7, the V gene TRBV6-1; 7 positions agree with TRBD1. The ends lost 10 bases at V and 3 bases at J; junction bases unmatched: 12. This CDR3 contains 14 residues. Germline V gene lookup returns CDR1 MNHNS and CDR2 SASEGT. This chain's CDR3 is CATADRVVFYEQYF. The CDR3 nucleotides are TGTGCCACCGCAGACAGGGTGGTCTTCTACGAGCAGTACTTC.

The chain links TRBV5-1 to TRBJ2-7; no reliable D call. Germline-derived CDR1 and CDR2 are SGHRS and YFSETQ. V lost 0 bases to trimming and J lost 3 bases, with 10 bases between them. This CDR3 comprises 14 residues. The CDR3 DNA follows: TGCGCCAGCAGCTTGGTGACGCAAAACTACGAGCAGTACTTC. Protein: CASSLVTQNYEQYF.

This chain links TRBV29-1 with TRBJ2-3; D unresolved. This CDR3 is 12 amino acids long. Germline-derived CDR1 and CDR2 are SQVTM and ANQGSEA. The ends were cut back, 8 bases at V and 3 bases at J, with 12 bases in the middle. The CDR3 nucleotides are TGCAGCCTGGACCATGGAACAGATACGCAGTATTTT. It is translated as CSLDHGTDTQYF.

The CDR3 reads CASSARTSNTEAFF. The DNA for the CDR3 is TGCGCCAGCAGCGCTCGGACCTCGAACACTGAAGCTTTCTTT. This rearrangement joins TRBV5-1 to TRBJ1-1; no firm D call. Germline V gene data show CDR1 as SGHRS and CDR2 as YFSETQ. This CDR3 contains 14 residues. Trimming took 4 bases from V and 1 from J, leaving 11 bases between them.

This rearrangement joins TRBV2 to TRBJ2-2; TRBD1 agrees at 8 bases. This CDR3 has 16 amino acids. V lost 6 bases and J lost 0; bases outside the gene matches: 6. CDR1 SNHLY and CDR2 FYNNEI come from the germline V gene. The CDR3 DNA follows: TGTGCCAGCAGCACCCAGGGGGCAGCGAACACCGGGGAGCTGTTTTTT. Amino acids: CASSTQGAANTGELFF.

This rearrangement joins TRBV7-9 to TRBJ2-1; a possible D gene is TRBD1 (6 bases). CDR3 length: 14 amino acids. The germline V gene encodes CDR1 SEHNR and CDR2 FQNEAQ (reference sequence). V lost 6 bases, J lost 12 bases, and 21 bases lay in between. As DNA, the CDR3 is TGTGCCAGCAGTCTAGGGGGTGGTCAGTTCAGGCAGTTCTTC. Its translation: CASSLGGGQFRQFF.

About this clone: The same CDR3 arises from other DNA sequences in this sample as well. The chain couples TRBV18 to TRBJ1-1; TRBD1 matches at 8 bases. The V gene end was trimmed by 3 bases and the J gene end by 0 bases; junction bases not matched to a gene: 3. Germline V gene sequence: CDR1 KGHSH, CDR2 LQKENI. The CDR3 totals 15 residues. CDR3 residues: CASSPQGALNTEAFF. CDR3 bases: TGTGCCAGCTCACCCCAGGGGGCTCTGAACACTGAAGCTTTCTTT.

This chain links TRBV4-1 with TRBJ2-3, with 7 bases identical to TRBD1. V lost 4 bases, J lost 2 bases, and 9 bases stayed unmatched. CDR3 length: 16 residues. Germline V gene sequence: CDR1 MGHRA, CDR2 YSYEKL. The CDR3 region has the DNA TGCGCCAGCAGCCGAAACAACAGGGGTTCCACAGATACGCAGTATTTT. Amino acid sequence: CASSRNNRGSTDTQYF.

Details on this clone: Relative to the germline gene, one junction end is altered; a read error may explain this. This chain links TRBV5-1 with TRBJ2-2; D possibly corresponds to TRBD1 (6 bases). CDR3 length equals 15 residues. Germline loops: CDR1 SGHRS, CDR2 YFSETQ. CDR3 nucleotides: TGCGCCAGCAGCTTCGGACAGACGAACGCCGGGGAGCTGTTTTTT. Amino acid sequence: CASSFGQTNAGELFF.

The gene calls are TRBV15 and TRBJ2-7; either TRBD1 or TRBD2 may fit D (5 bases each). Germline V gene lookup returns CDR1 LNHNV and CDR2 YYDKDF (reference sequence). CDR3 length: 14 amino acids. Between the trimmed V and J ends, which lost 1 base and 2 bases, there was a span of 9 bases. CDR3 sequence reads: CATSRVGTTYEQYF. As DNA, the CDR3 is TGTGCCACCAGCAGAGTGGGGACGACCTACGAGCAGTACTTC.

The genes are TRBV21-1 and TRBJ2-7; TRBD2, the table's D call, was not compared with the DNA. TRBV21-1 has pseudogene status. CDR3 length: 16 residues. CDR3 in DNA: TGTGCCAGCAGCAAAGTCAGACTAGCGGGAGTATGGGAGCAGTACTTC. Amino acid sequence: CASSKVRLAGVWEQYF.